These 22 T cell receptor beta chains were all obtained from the same sample, sequenced in a study of blood T cell repertoires in COVID-19 (dated by TCRdb to the early 2020s). The library relied on the immunoSEQ multiplex PCR assay. In TCRdb, the immuneACCESS table is reduced to in-frame sequences with V and J assigned. These tables do not hold every clone; where another copy was compared, an unresolved V gene accounts for under half, and the others remain unexplained. This sample lists some 700,000 clones; 80% to 90% were detected once. In total, the top ten clones hold more than 0.25% of the sample. Sequenced input: peripheral blood. The receptors originated from a woman aged 18-29 years with acute or convalescent COVID-19.

The chain uses TRBV12-3 or TRBV12-4 and TRBJ1-2; D not resolved. V was cut by 3 bases and J by 4 bases, with 9 bases left in between. This CDR3 region has 13 residues. CDR3 DNA: TGTGCCAGCAGTTTGAGTTTTAGCTATGGCTACACCTTC. Translated, it gives CASSLSFSYGYTF.

The rearrangement uses TRBV20-1 and TRBJ1-1; 7 positions agree with TRBD1. With 3 bases clipped from V and 4 bases from J, the junction kept 11 bases outside the gene matches. CDR3 length: 15 amino acids. Germline lookup yields CDR1 DFQATT and CDR2 SNEGSKA (reference sequence). The CDR3 DNA is TGCAGTGCTAGTAGTAGGGCCAGGGGGACCACTGAAGCTTTCTTT. Its protein is CSASSRARGTTEAFF.

The genes are TRBV10-3 and TRBJ1-4, with D unresolved. The V end lost 1 base, the J end lost 6 bases, and 6 bases lay between the germline ends. The V gene's germline CDR1 is ENHRY and CDR2 SYGVKD. The CDR3 has 13 residues. CDR3 bases: TGTGCCATCAGTGAGTTGAGAGATGAAAAACTGTTTTTT. Amino acid sequence: CAISELRDEKLFF.

The gene calls are TRBV5-4 and TRBJ1-2, with D possibly TRBD1 on 5 matching bases. Trimming removed 2 bases at V and 5 bases at J, with 7 bases between. Per the germline V gene, CDR1 is SGHNT and CDR2 is YYREEE (reference sequence). The CDR3 is 12 residues long. CDR3 amino acids: CASSFRVYGYTF. The DNA of the CDR3 is TGTGCCAGCAGCTTCAGGGTTTATGGCTACACCTTC.

Here the CDR3 reads CAISESSVLPEAFF. The CDR3 region has the DNA TGTGCCATCAGTGAGTCTAGCGTACTCCCTGAAGCTTTCTTT. The chain recombines TRBV10-3 with TRBJ1-1; no definite D call. The CDR3 is made up of 14 amino acids. Germline V gene lookup returns CDR1 ENHRY and CDR2 SYGVKD. Trimming pared 0 bases from V and 6 bases from J, leaving 11 bases between.

This chain links TRBV30 with TRBJ1-4; TRBD1 agrees at 9 bases. The germline CDR1 and CDR2 sequences are GTSNPN and SVGIG (reference sequence). This CDR3 has 15 amino acids. V gave up 3 bases and J gave up 8 bases; unmatched junction bases: 10. In DNA, the CDR3 is TGTGCCTGGAGAAGTTTCGGGACAGGGCCCGAAAAACTGTTTTTT. This sequence encodes CAWRSFGTGPEKLFF.

The chain links TRBV7-3 to TRBJ2-7; the match to TRBD1 covers 9 bases. Germline V gives CDR1 SGHTA, CDR2 FQGTGA. The CDR3 contains 14 residues. The ends lost 1 base at V and 2 bases at J; junction bases unmatched: 0. CDR3: CASSLNRGPYEQYF. CDR3 sequence (DNA): TGTGCCAGCAGCTTAAACAGGGGGCCCTACGAGCAGTACTTC.

The V gene is TRBV5-1, the J gene TRBJ1-1; no definite D call. The CDR3 is made up of 14 amino acids. CDR1 and CDR2 from the germline V gene are SGHRS and YFSETQ. The germline V and J ends were trimmed by 5 bases and 6 bases, with 17 bases remaining between them. In DNA form, the CDR3 reads TGCGCCAGCAGTCCGGAGGAGGCAGCCCCTGAAGCTTTCTTT. This encodes CASSPEEAAPEAFF.

Turning to this clone: In the same sample, other DNA sequences code for this CDR3. The chain carries TRBV20-1 and TRBJ2-1; D unresolved. The germline CDR1 and CDR2 sequences are DFQATT and SNEGSKA (reference sequence). The CDR3 contains 13 residues. The V and J ends lost 6 bases and 0 bases respectively, with 9 bases between them. The CDR3 nucleotides are TGCAGTGCGAGTTATAGCTCCTACAATGAGCAGTTCTTC. This translates into CSASYSSYNEQFF.

The gene calls are TRBV5-1 and TRBJ2-7; 7 bases line up with TRBD2. This CDR3 has 16 amino acids. After removal of 7 bases from V and 3 bases from J, the junction contained 16 bases not matched to a gene. Germline V gene lookup returns CDR1 SGHRS and CDR2 YFSETQ. CDR3 nucleotides: TGCGCCAGCTCCACGGGGAAAACTAGCGTAAACTACGAGCAGTACTTC. Protein sequence: CASSTGKTSVNYEQYF.

The rearrangement joins TRBV29-1 to TRBJ1-5; tentatively, D is TRBD1 (5 bases). V was pared by 4 bases and J by 4 bases, with 11 bases between. Germline CDR1 and CDR2: SQVTM and ANQGSEA. The CDR3 runs 13 residues. For the CDR3, the DNA is TGCAGCGTTGCTGGGACTGAGAATCAGCCCCAGCATTTT. Translation gives CSVAGTENQPQHF.

In DNA, the CDR3 is TGTGCCAGCAGCCAAGGATCGCGTGCGCTCACCTTC. Its protein is CASSQGSRALTF. The chain employs TRBV3-1 (or the pseudogene TRBV3-2) and TRBJ1-2; D uncertain. Trimming shortened V by 1 base and J by 13 bases, and 13 bases separated the two germline ends. Germline-derived CDR1 and CDR2 are LGHDT and YNNKEL (reference sequence). The CDR3 covers 12 residues.

V gene TRBV6-2 or TRBV6-3 combines with J gene TRBJ1-1; D is perhaps TRBD1 (5 bases). Per the germline V gene, CDR1 is MNHEY and CDR2 is SVGEGT. V dropped 5 bases and J dropped 5 bases, with 9 bases sitting between them. The CDR3 covers 12 residues. CDR3 bases: TGTGCCAGCAGTACGGGGGTTACTGAAGCTTTCTTT. It is translated as CASSTGVTEAFF.

The rearrangement uses TRBV29-1 and TRBJ2-1; 7 bases align to TRBD1. J lost 8 bases, V lost 6 bases, and 4 bases had no gene match. This CDR3 contains 11 residues. Looked up from germline, CDR1 is SQVTM and CDR2 is ANQGSEA. In DNA, the CDR3 is TGCAGCGTCGCGACAGGGCATGAGCAGTTCTTC. Protein sequence: CSVATGHEQFF.

The chain combines TRBV9 with TRBJ1-1, with D possibly matching TRBD1 (5 bases). CDR1 and CDR2 (germline): SGDLS, YYNGEE. The CDR3 sequence is 14 residues long. Trimming removed 4 bases at V and 1 base at J, with 11 bases between. The CDR3 protein is CASSPDSRNTEAFF. CDR3 in DNA: TGTGCCAGCAGCCCCGACAGCCGGAACACTGAAGCTTTCTTT.

The chain is built from TRBV27 and TRBJ1-5; TRBD1 is a possible D gene (5 bases). The V and J ends lost 2 bases and 2 bases respectively, with 10 bases between them. The CDR3 totals 15 residues. Germline V gives CDR1 MNHEY, CDR2 SMNVEV (reference sequence). The CDR3 region is CASSLGGQGNQPQHF. Written as DNA, the CDR3 is TGTGCCAGCAGTTTAGGTGGACAAGGCAATCAGCCCCAGCATTTT.

This rearrangement joins TRBV12-5 to TRBJ1-5; 7 bases match TRBD1. This CDR3 has 17 residues. V shed 7 bases, J shed 0 bases, and the junction held 12 bases outside the gene matches. Germline V CDR1 and CDR2: LGHNT, FRNRAP. CDR3 DNA sequence: TGTGCTAGTGCCGGAGGGGACAGATCTTATAGCAATCAGCCCCAGCATTTT. Translated, it gives CASAGGDRSYSNQPQHF.

The table lists this clone with a few counts. The V call is TRBV7-2, the J call TRBJ2-7; 9 nucleotides match TRBD1. Germline CDR1 and CDR2: SGHTA and FQGNSA. V gave up 5 bases and J gave up 3 bases; unmatched junction bases: 11. This CDR3 spans 16 amino acids. CDR3 bases: TGTGCCAGCAGCCCCGTTTGGGACAGGGCCTTCTACGAGCAGTACTTC. This translates into CASSPVWDRAFYEQYF.

The V and J genes are TRBV30 and TRBJ1-2, with D tentatively TRBD1 (5 bases). The CDR3 consists of 16 residues. The V gene's germline CDR1 is GTSNPN and CDR2 SVGIG (reference sequence). With 0 bases removed from V and 5 bases from J, the gap between germline ends came to 19 bases. The DNA of the CDR3 is TGTGCCTGGAGTGTACGGGGGGTCCTCGTGTCGTATGGCTACACCTTC. Amino acids: CAWSVRGVLVSYGYTF.

This chain connects TRBV5-4 to TRBJ1-2; 11 nucleotides line up with TRBD1. Per germline, CDR1 SGHNT and CDR2 YYREEE (reference sequence). Losses at the gene ends were 1 base for V and 8 bases for J; bases not matched to a gene: 13. This CDR3 contains 17 residues. The CDR3 nucleotides read TGTGCCAGCAGCTTGTCTCCGGGACAGGGGGTTCTCGGCGGCTACACCTTC. It specifies CASSLSPGQGVLGGYTF. Filled out from reference TRBV5-4 and TRBJ1-2, the complete variable domain reads ETGVTQSPTHLIKTRGQQVTLRCSSQSGHNTVSWYQQALGQGPQFIFQYYREEENGRGNFPPRFSGLQFPNYSSELNVNALELDDSALYLCASSLSPGQGVLGGYTFGSGTRLTVV.

Turning to this clone: The sample has other DNA sequences that encode this CDR3 too. V and J are TRBV28 and TRBJ1-4; 7 bases match TRBD1. Germline V gene data show CDR1 as MDHEN and CDR2 as SYDVKM. Losses at the gene ends were 6 bases for V and 7 bases for J; bases not matched to a gene: 11. The CDR3 loop spans 15 amino acids. CDR3 amino acids: CASSFPQGYIEKLFF. CDR3 in DNA: TGTGCCAGCAGCTTCCCACAGGGGTATATTGAAAAACTGTTTTTT.

This chain uses TRBV7-2 with TRBJ2-5, with D perhaps matching TRBD2 (6 bases). Trimming left V 3 bases short and J 5 bases short, with 16 bases between. The CDR3 length is 15 residues. Germline V gene data show CDR1 as SGHTA and CDR2 as FQGNSA. The CDR3 loop is CASSFSGGGGETQYF. In DNA, the CDR3 is TGTGCCAGCAGCTTCTCCGGGGGTGGAGGGGAGACCCAGTACTTC.